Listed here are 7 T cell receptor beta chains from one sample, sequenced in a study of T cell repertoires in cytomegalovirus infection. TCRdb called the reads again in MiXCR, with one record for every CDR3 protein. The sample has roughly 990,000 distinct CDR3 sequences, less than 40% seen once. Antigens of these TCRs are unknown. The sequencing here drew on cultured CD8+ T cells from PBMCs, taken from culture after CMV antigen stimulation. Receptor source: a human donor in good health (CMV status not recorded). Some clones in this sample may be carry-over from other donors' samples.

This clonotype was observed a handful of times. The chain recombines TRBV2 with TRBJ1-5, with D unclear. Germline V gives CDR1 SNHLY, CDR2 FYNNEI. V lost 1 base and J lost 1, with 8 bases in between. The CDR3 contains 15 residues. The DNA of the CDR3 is TGTGCCAGCAGTGAAGTGGAGGGAAGCAATCAGCCCCAGCATTTT. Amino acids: CASSEVEGSNQPQHF.

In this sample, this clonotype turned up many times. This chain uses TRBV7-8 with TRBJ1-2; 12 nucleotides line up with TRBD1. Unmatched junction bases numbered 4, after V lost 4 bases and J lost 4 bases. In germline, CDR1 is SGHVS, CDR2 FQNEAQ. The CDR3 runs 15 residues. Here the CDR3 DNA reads TGTGCCAGCAGCTCGGGACAGGGGGCCGGCTATGGCTACACCTTC. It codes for CASSSGQGAGYGYTF. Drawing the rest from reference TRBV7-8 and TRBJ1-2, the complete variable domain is GAGVSQSPRYKVAKRGQDVALRCDPISGHVSLFWYQQALGQGPEFLTYFQNEAQLDKSGLPSDRFFAERPEGSVSTLKIQRTQQEDSAVYLCASSSGQGAGYGYTFGSGTRLTVV.

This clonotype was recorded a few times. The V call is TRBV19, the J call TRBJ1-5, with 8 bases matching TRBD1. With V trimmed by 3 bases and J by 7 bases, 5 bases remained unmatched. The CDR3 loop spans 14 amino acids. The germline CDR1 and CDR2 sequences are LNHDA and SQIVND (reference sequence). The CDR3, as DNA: TGTGCCAGTAGTATTAAGGCAGGGGGCCAGCCCCAGCATTTT. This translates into CASSIKAGGQPQHF.

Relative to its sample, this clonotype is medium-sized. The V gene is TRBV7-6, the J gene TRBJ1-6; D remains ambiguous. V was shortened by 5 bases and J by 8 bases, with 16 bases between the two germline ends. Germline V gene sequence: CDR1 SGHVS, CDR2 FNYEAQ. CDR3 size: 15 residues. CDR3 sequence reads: CASSRGSQDYSPLHF. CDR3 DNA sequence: TGTGCCAGCAGCCGAGGGTCTCAAGACTATTCACCCCTCCACTTT.

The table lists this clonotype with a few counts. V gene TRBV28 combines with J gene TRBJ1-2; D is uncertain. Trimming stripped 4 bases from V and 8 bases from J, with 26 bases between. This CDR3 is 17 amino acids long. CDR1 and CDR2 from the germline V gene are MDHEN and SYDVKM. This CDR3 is CASSSLLGLPIVGGYTF. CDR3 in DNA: TGTGCCAGCAGTTCCCTCTTAGGATTGCCTATCGTGGGCGGCTACACCTTC.

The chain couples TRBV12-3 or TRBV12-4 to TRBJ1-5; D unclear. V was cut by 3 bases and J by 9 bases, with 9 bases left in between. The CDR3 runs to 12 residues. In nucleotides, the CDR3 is TGTGCCAGCAGTTTTTCAACAATGCCCCAGCATTTT. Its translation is CASSFSTMPQHF.

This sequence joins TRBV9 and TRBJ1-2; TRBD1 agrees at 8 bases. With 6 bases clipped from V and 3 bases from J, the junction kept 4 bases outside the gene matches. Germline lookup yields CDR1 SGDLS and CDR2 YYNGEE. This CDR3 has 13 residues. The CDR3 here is CASNTGGDYGYTF. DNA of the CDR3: TGTGCCAGCAACACAGGGGGGGACTATGGCTACACCTTC.